This is a list of T cell receptor beta chains from one sample in a study of cytomegalovirus exposure and HLA in healthy donors. Repertoires were generated with immunoSEQ multiplex PCR, while TCRdb's copy carries only in-frame clones and drops some. This table holds 35,000 to 45,000 clones. Sequenced: PBMCs. These receptors originate from a male donor in good health and CMV-seronegative. The CDR3 runs from the conserved cysteine through the conserved F or W. A D gene is named only where the DNA matches it firmly.

V gene,D gene,J gene,CDR3 protein,CDR3 DNA
TRBV5-1,TRBD1,TRBJ2-7,CASSADRGAYEQYF,TGCGCCAGCAGCGCCGACAGGGGGGCCTACGAGCAGTACTTC
TRBV30,-,TRBJ1-6,CAWRTDIGAPLHF,TGTGCCTGGAGGACCGATATAGGGGCTCCCCTCCACTTT
TRBV11-2,-,TRBJ2-7,CASSLAGQGGGQYF,TGTGCCAGCAGCTTAGCAGGGCAGGGGGGAGGGCAGTACTTC
TRBV27,-,TRBJ1-6,CASSFGYSSYNSPLHF,TGTGCCAGCAGTTTTGGATATAGCTCCTATAATTCGCCCCTCCACTTT
TRBV7-9,-,TRBJ2-5,CASSFGEETQYF,TGTGCCAGCAGCTTCGGTGAGGAGACCCAGTACTTC
TRBV11-2,TRBD1,TRBJ2-7,CASSLGQGPLYEQYF,TGTGCCAGCAGTCTTGGACAGGGGCCACTCTACGAGCAGTACTTC
TRBV6-1,-,TRBJ2-1,CASSEIRRAAYNEQFF,TGTGCCAGCAGTGAAATAAGGAGGGCTGCCTACAATGAGCAGTTCTTC
TRBV9,-,TRBJ1-3,CASSVEMGQGNTIYF,TGTGCCAGCAGCGTAGAAATGGGGCAGGGAAACACCATATATTTT
TRBV4-1,TRBD1,TRBJ2-1,CASSQEGTGGSGEQFF,TGCGCCAGCAGCCAAGAGGGGACAGGGGGATCGGGTGAGCAGTTCTTC
TRBV28,TRBD1,TRBJ1-2,CAHRTGSGGYTF,TGTGCCCACAGGACAGGCTCAGGTGGCTACACCTTC
TRBV10-3,TRBD1,TRBJ1-1,CAISPDRTGTEAFF,TGTGCCATCAGTCCGGACAGGACGGGGACTGAAGCTTTCTTT
TRBV6-1,TRBD1,TRBJ2-1,CASSGGGDREQFF,TGTGCCAGCAGTGGGGGCGGGGACAGGGAGCAGTTCTTC
TRBV18,TRBD1,TRBJ1-5,CASSRGQGTSGNQPQHF,TGTGCCAGCTCACGAGGACAGGGGACTTCGGGCAATCAGCCCCAGCATTTT
TRBV4-1,-,TRBJ2-3,CASSQLSQGKSTDTQYF,TGCGCCAGCAGCCAATTATCTCAGGGGAAAAGCACAGATACGCAGTATTTT
TRBV10-3,-,TRBJ2-7,CAISERGHYEQYF,TGTGCCATCAGTGAGAGGGGACACTACGAGCAGTACTTC
TRBV6-5,-,TRBJ1-4,CASSYGSELFF,TGTGCCAGCAGTTATGGCTCCGAACTGTTTTTT
TRBV2,-,TRBJ1-5,CASSGNNQPQHF,TGTGCCAGCAGCGGGAATAATCAGCCCCAGCATTTT
TRBV7-8,TRBD1,TRBJ2-1,CASSLSTGGNNEQFF,TGTGCCAGCAGCTTATCTACAGGGGGAAACAATGAGCAGTTCTTC
TRBV7-9,-,TRBJ1-5,CASSPGWGERNQPQHF,TGTGCCAGCAGCCCCGGCTGGGGGGAACGCAATCAGCCCCAGCATTTT
TRBV25-1,TRBD2,TRBJ2-1,CASSDVAGNEQFF,TGTGCCAGCAGTGATGTAGCGGGTAATGAGCAGTTCTTC
TRBV6-5,-,TRBJ2-7,CASSYLGGEQYF,TGTGCCAGCAGTTATTTAGGGGGAGAACAGTACTTC
TRBV19,-,TRBJ2-1,CASSISNEQFF,TGTGCCAGTAGTATCTCGAATGAGCAGTTCTTC
TRBV7-8,-,TRBJ1-3,CASSSGQTGNTIYF,TGTGCCAGCAGCTCTGGACAGACTGGAAACACCATATATTTT
TRBV7-2,TRBD1,TRBJ2-7,CASSFDRGPGEQYF,TGTGCCAGCAGCTTTGACAGGGGGCCGGGAGAGCAGTACTTC
TRBV5-6,-,TRBJ2-5,CASSLMSRVYSQYF,TGTGCCAGCAGCTTGATGTCACGGGTATATTCCCAGTACTTC
TRBV11-2,-,TRBJ1-6,CASSLGAGDSPLHF,TGTGCCAGCAGCTTAGGCGCGGGGGATTCACCCCTCCACTTT
TRBV11-2,TRBD1,TRBJ1-1,CASSYHRGQNTEAFF,TGTGCCAGCAGCTACCACAGGGGCCAGAACACTGAAGCTTTCTTT
TRBV7-9,TRBD2,TRBJ2-1,CASSSGLAGGQPYNEQFF,TGTGCCAGCAGCTCGGGACTAGCGGGGGGTCAACCCTACAATGAGCAGTTCTTC
TRBV7-2,TRBD2,TRBJ2-7,CASSEGLAGTYEQYF,TGTGCCAGCAGCGAGGGACTAGCGGGGACCTACGAGCAGTACTTC
TRBV5-4,-,TRBJ1-6,CASSLGTRSLGNSPLHF,TGTGCCAGCAGCTTGGGTACGAGGTCCCTCGGTAATTCACCCCTCCACTTT
TRBV11-2,TRBD1,TRBJ2-7,CASSLGPGGSYEQYF,TGTGCCAGCAGCTTAGGACCAGGGGGCTCCTACGAGCAGTACTTC
TRBV2,-,TRBJ2-7,CASRLDSYEQYF,TGTGCCAGCAGGCTGGACAGCTACGAGCAGTACTTC
TRBV5-1,-,TRBJ2-7,CASSLRDLHEQYF,TGCGCCAGCAGCTTACGGGACTTACACGAGCAGTACTTC